The clone carrying this T cell receptor beta chain was found a few times. The target antigen is unknown. Sampling of alopecia areata patients yielded lesional scalp punch biopsies as well as peripheral blood. The data originate from a study of CD8+ T cells in alopecia areata. Study information: Tofacitinib administration persisted for 6 to 18 months, succeeded by 6 months off drug.

The study, taken as a whole, reports: Lesional scalp exceeded normal scalp in clonality, especially in alopecia totalis/universalis. Whereas mice showed it more clearly, TCR sharing across patients was murkier, possibly because of HLA.

Extraction and reverse transcription of RNA yielded cDNA as the sequencing template. This table comes from immunoSEQ multiplex PCR, and its TCRdb copy is limited to in-frame clones, with some not included. This table has about 140,000 clones, roughly half appearing once. Germline V gene sequence: CDR1 SNHLY, CDR2 FYNNEI. The V gene lost 5 bases and the J gene lost 9 bases, with 14 bases spanning the gap. The CDR3 sequence is 12 residues long. The J gene is TRBJ2-7, the V gene TRBV2; D gene ambiguous. Sequenced material: CD4+ T cells sorted from blood, taken at week 0. This receptor was obtained from a human donor with alopecia areata. CDR3 sequence: CASSFLHEGQYF. CDR3 nucleotide sequence: TGTGCCAGCAGTTTCCTCCACGAAGGGCAGTACTTC.